The 20 T cell receptor beta chains given below trace back to one sample, sequenced in a study of T cell responses to AZD1222 COVID-19 vaccine. This table comes from immunoSEQ multiplex PCR, and its TCRdb copy is limited to in-frame clones, with some not included. The sample contains 250,000 to 300,000 clones, around 92% of which appear only once. Here the sequenced sample was peripheral blood, taken 28 days after the second AZD1222 dose. The source is an adult who received the AZD1222 COVID-19 vaccine.

The genes are TRBV19 and TRBJ1-5; D call uncertain. The CDR3 has 14 amino acids. V was cut by 1 base and J by 5 bases, with 9 bases left in between. Germline V CDR1 and CDR2: LNHDA, SQIVND (reference sequence). CDR3 amino acids: CASSIAPGDQPQHF. As DNA, the CDR3 is TGTGCCAGTAGTATAGCCCCAGGAGATCAGCCCCAGCATTTT.

This chain links TRBV6-5 with TRBJ2-7; TRBD2 might be the D (5 bases). Trimming shortened V by 7 bases and J by 4 bases, and 20 bases separated the two germline ends. The CDR3 is made up of 15 amino acids. The V gene's germline CDR1 is MNHEY and CDR2 SVGAGI. CDR3 DNA sequence: TGTGCCAGCAACCAACACGCACCTACGGGATACGAGCAGTACTTC. Residues: CASNQHAPTGYEQYF.

The J gene is TRBJ2-1, the V gene TRBV19; D may be TRBD2 (6 bases). Germline V gene lookup returns CDR1 LNHDA and CDR2 SQIVND (reference sequence). The V and J ends lost 0 bases and 2 bases respectively, with 20 bases between them. This CDR3 is built from 19 residues. The CDR3 loop reads CASSIDLLAAKPPYNEQFF. The CDR3 DNA reads as TGTGCCAGTAGTATAGATCTATTAGCGGCAAAGCCCCCCTACAATGAGCAGTTCTTC.

The chain has TRBV28 and TRBJ1-1; D not resolved. This CDR3 has 12 amino acids. V lost 10 bases to trimming and J lost 0 bases, with 9 bases between them. Germline V gives CDR1 MDHEN, CDR2 SYDVKM. The CDR3 sequence is CAIITVNTEAFF. CDR3 nucleotide sequence: TGTGCCATAATAACGGTGAACACTGAAGCTTTCTTT. Complete variable domain (other parts from reference TRBV28 and TRBJ1-1): DVKVTQSSRYLVKRTGEKVFLECVQDMDHENMFWYRQDPGLGLRLIYFSYDVKMKEKGDIPEGYSVSREKKERFSLILESASTNQTSMYLCAIITVNTEAFFGQGTRLTVV.

This chain joins TRBV2 and TRBJ2-4; 8 bases map to TRBD1. The germline V gene encodes CDR1 SNHLY and CDR2 FYNNEI. V trimming: 7 bases; J trimming: 3 bases; junction bases outside the gene matches: 8. The CDR3 is 15 residues long. The CDR3 coding sequence is TGTGCCAGCATTCCAGGGGGCGCTGGCAAAAACATTCAGTACTTC. This codes for CASIPGGAGKNIQYF.

This chain joins TRBV7-6 and TRBJ2-1, with D perhaps TRBD1 (5 bases). The length of the CDR3 is 19 residues. Trimming shortened V by 5 bases and J by 0 bases, and 23 bases separated the two germline ends. Looked up from germline, CDR1 is SGHVS and CDR2 is FNYEAQ. The CDR3 here is CASSPRGGTRASSYNEQFF. The CDR3 DNA is TGTGCCAGCAGCCCTAGGGGCGGAACCAGGGCTAGCTCCTACAATGAGCAGTTCTTC.

The rearrangement joins TRBV3-1 (or the pseudogene TRBV3-2) to TRBJ1-2; D gene unclear. CDR1 is LGHDT and CDR2 is YNNKEL in the germline V gene (reference sequence). Trimming left V 0 bases short and J 6 bases short, with 17 bases between. This CDR3 spans 16 amino acids. CDR3 residues: CASSQDPWPASHGYTF. The CDR3 DNA is TGTGCCAGCAGCCAAGATCCGTGGCCGGCTAGCCATGGCTACACCTTC.

The chain is built from TRBV28 and TRBJ2-7; 10 positions match TRBD2. Germline V lookup: CDR1 MDHEN, CDR2 SYDVKM. The CDR3 extends over 13 amino acids. With 2 bases clipped from V and 7 bases from J, the junction kept 2 bases outside the gene matches. The CDR3 DNA is TGTGCCAGCAGTTTACTAGCGGGAGATGAGCAGTACTTC. Its protein is CASSLLAGDEQYF.

The chain has TRBV11-2 and TRBJ1-5; TRBD1 might be the D (6 bases). The germline V gene encodes CDR1 SGHAT and CDR2 FQNNGV. The CDR3 contains 14 residues. V was clipped by 11 bases and J by 5 bases, with 19 bases between them. This chain's CDR3 is CAPGAGVMDQPQHF. CDR3 in DNA: TGTGCCCCGGGGGCAGGGGTGATGGATCAGCCCCAGCATTTT.

The chain recombines TRBV4-1 with TRBJ2-7, with D uncertain. This CDR3 comprises 13 residues. V was trimmed by 1 base and J by 1 base, leaving 5 bases between them. Germline CDR1 reads MGHRA; CDR2 reads YSYEKL. CDR3 amino acids: CASSQAGSYEQYF. The CDR3 DNA reads TGCGCCAGCAGCCAAGCTGGATCCTACGAGCAGTACTTC.

This chain connects TRBV29-1 to TRBJ2-1; TRBD2 aligns across 8 bases. V was clipped by 7 bases and J by 5 bases; unmatched bases: 13. Germline V gives CDR1 SQVTM, CDR2 ANQGSEA. The CDR3 contains 15 residues. The CDR3 region is CSGVQSGGNDNEQFF. CDR3 nucleotides: TGCAGCGGAGTTCAAAGCGGGGGTAACGACAATGAGCAGTTCTTC.

The gene calls are TRBV19 and TRBJ1-6; possibly TRBD1 for D (6 bases). Per the germline V gene, CDR1 is LNHDA and CDR2 is SQIVND (reference sequence). Trimming took 6 bases from V and 10 from J, leaving 16 bases between them. The CDR3 runs to 14 residues. CDR3 sequence (DNA): TGTGCCAGTAGCCGGGCCGTAGGGGGGTCACCCCTCCACTTT. Translated: CASSRAVGGSPLHF.

This chain links TRBV7-9 with TRBJ2-3, with 9 bases that match TRBD2. J lost 4 bases, V lost 1 base, and 9 bases had no gene match. Germline assignment: CDR1 SEHNR and CDR2 FQNEAQ (reference sequence). The CDR3 covers 17 residues. The CDR3 coding sequence is TGTGCCAGCAGCTTAGATGTCGGCGGGAGGGCCTCAGATACGCAGTATTTT. Translation gives CASSLDVGGRASDTQYF.

The chain has TRBV19 and TRBJ1-2; D is unclear. Between the trimmed V and J ends, which lost 3 bases and 4 bases, there was a span of 12 bases. The germline V gene encodes CDR1 LNHDA and CDR2 SQIVND (reference sequence). The CDR3 extends over 14 amino acids. CDR3 coding DNA: TGTGCCAGTAGTATGAACGAAAGGGCCTATGGCTACACCTTC. It encodes CASSMNERAYGYTF. The full variable domain, its missing parts supplied by reference TRBV19 and TRBJ1-2, is DGGITQSPKYLFRKEGQNVTLSCEQNLNHDAMYWYRQDPGQGLRLIYYSQIVNDFQKGDIAEGYSVSREKKESFPLTVTSAQKNPTAFYLCASSMNERAYGYTFGSGTRLTVV.

The chain links TRBV6-5 to TRBJ2-1; TRBD2 agrees at 7 bases. The CDR3 is made up of 16 amino acids. Germline-derived CDR1 and CDR2 are MNHEY and SVGAGI. V trimming: 4 bases; J trimming: 5 bases; junction bases outside the gene matches: 11. Here the CDR3 reads CASSLGGASGHNEQFF. DNA of the CDR3: TGTGCCAGCAGTTTGGGCGGGGCTAGCGGACACAATGAGCAGTTCTTC.

This chain connects TRBV11-2 to TRBJ2-7; TRBD1 aligns across 8 bases. Germline loops: CDR1 SGHAT, CDR2 FQNNGV. With V trimmed by 4 bases and J by 2 bases, 7 bases remained unmatched. The CDR3 runs 15 residues. CDR3 in DNA: TGTGCCAGCAGCTACCTCCGGGACAGGACCTACGAGCAGTACTTC. It translates to CASSYLRDRTYEQYF.

This chain connects TRBV24-1 to TRBJ2-5, with D perhaps being TRBD1 or TRBD2 (5 bases each). CDR3 size: 14 residues. V lost 2 bases to trimming and J lost 7 bases, with 13 bases between them. Per germline, CDR1 KGHDR and CDR2 SFDVKD. The CDR3 spells CATSDSGTRGTQYF. CDR3 DNA: TGTGCCACCAGTGATTCCGGGACGAGGGGGACCCAGTACTTC.

The V and J genes are TRBV5-1 and TRBJ2-7, with 7 nucleotides matching TRBD1. The CDR3 length is 16 residues. V trimming: 0 bases; J trimming: 0 bases; junction bases outside the gene matches: 6. CDR1 and CDR2 (germline): SGHRS, YFSETQ. The DNA for the CDR3 is TGCGCCAGCAGCTTGGGGGGACAGTCAGGCTCCTACGAGCAGTACTTC. Its protein product is CASSLGGQSGSYEQYF.

J is TRBJ1-1 and V is TRBV12-3 or TRBV12-4, with a possible D match to TRBD1 (5 bases). CDR3 size: 12 residues. Trimming took 6 bases from V and 13 from J, leaving 18 bases between them. CDR3: CASSSYQGQGFF. Here the CDR3 DNA reads TGTGCCAGCAGCAGTTACCAGGGTCAGGGTTTCTTT.

The rearrangement uses TRBV19 and TRBJ2-7; 7 bases fit TRBD2. This CDR3 has 16 residues. The trim removed 5 bases at V and 3 bases at J, leaving 13 bases unmatched. CDR1 is LNHDA, CDR2 SQIVND, per germline (reference sequence). The CDR3 loop is CASSPLPSGTFYEQYF. The CDR3 nucleotides read TGTGCCAGTAGTCCCCTCCCCAGCGGGACTTTCTACGAGCAGTACTTC.